Below, 7 T cell receptor beta chains from the same sample are listed, as sequenced in a study of CD8 T cells in Susac syndrome. After extraction with the RNeasy kit, about 0.5 to 1 ug of the RNA was reverse transcribed using random hexamers. From the immunoSEQ multiplex PCR reads, TCRdb called clonotypes with MiXCR, one entry per CDR3 protein. The table includes about 200,000 distinct CDR3 sequences, 95% detected once. Sequences were obtained from CD4+ T cells from PBMCs. The receptor set was obtained from a human donor with multiple sclerosis.

The CDR3 spells CASGQGGMAQHF. Here the CDR3 DNA reads TGTGCTAGTGGTCAGGGGGGAATGGCCCAGCATTTT. The rearrangement uses TRBV12-5 and TRBJ1-5; 7 bases align to TRBD1. The CDR3 runs 12 residues. After removal of 5 bases from V and 11 bases from J, the junction contained 6 bases not matched to a gene. Germline V CDR1 and CDR2: LGHNT, FRNRAP.

This clonotype was recorded only once. CDR3 sequence: CSVTQGENIQYF. CDR3 nucleotides: TGCAGCGTTACGCAGGGGGAAAACATTCAGTACTTC. The rearrangement uses TRBV29-1 and TRBJ2-4; 7 bases line up with TRBD1. Germline assignment: CDR1 SQVTM and CDR2 ANQGSEA. The CDR3 spans 12 residues. J gave up 5 bases and V 5 bases, and 3 bases lay outside the gene matches.

The chain is built from TRBV29-1 and TRBJ2-2; 9 bases are shared with TRBD1. Germline V gene sequence: CDR1 SQVTM, CDR2 ANQGSEA. Trimming at V came to 7 bases and at J to 6 bases, leaving 9 bases not matched to a gene. This CDR3 has 14 residues. The CDR3 reads CSGSRTGDAGELFF. CDR3 bases: TGCAGCGGAAGCAGGACAGGGGACGCCGGGGAGCTGTTTTTT.

The chain uses TRBV4-2 and TRBJ2-2, with TRBD1 matching 7 bases. V was pared by 7 bases and J by 7 bases, with 9 bases of the junction left unmatched. The CDR3 sequence is 14 residues long. Germline CDR1 reads LGHNA; CDR2 reads YNFKEQ. The chain's CDR3 is CASTTGDKGGELFF. The CDR3 DNA sequence: TGTGCCAGCACAACAGGGGATAAGGGCGGGGAGCTGTTTTTT.

The chain carries TRBV12-5 and TRBJ2-1; 14 nucleotides match TRBD2. This CDR3 is built from 16 residues. Losses at the gene ends were 1 base for V and 6 bases for J; bases not matched to a gene: 2. Germline V lookup: CDR1 LGHNT, CDR2 FRNRAP. In nucleotides, the CDR3 is TGTGCTAGTGGTTTGGCCGGGACTAGCGGGGGCAATGAGCAGTTCTTC. It specifies CASGLAGTSGGNEQFF.

The chain recombines TRBV3-1 with TRBJ2-7; no firm D call. This CDR3 has 13 residues. Germline CDR1 reads LGHDT; CDR2 reads YNNKEL (reference sequence). With 0 bases removed from V and 0 bases from J, the gap between germline ends came to 3 bases. The CDR3 DNA is TGTGCCAGCAGCCAAGACAGCTCCTACGAGCAGTACTTC. Residues: CASSQDSSYEQYF.

This sequence joins TRBV3-1 and TRBJ2-6; TRBD2 is a possible D gene (7 bases). Germline-derived CDR1 and CDR2 are LGHDT and YNNKEL (reference sequence). There are 16 residues in the CDR3. With 1 base removed from V and 4 bases from J, the gap between germline ends came to 11 bases. CDR3 coding DNA: TGTGCCAGCAGCCAAGGCGGGGGCAACGGGGCCAACGTCCTGACTTTC. Residues: CASSQGGGNGANVLTF.